These 15 T cell receptor beta chains were sequenced from one sample in a study of OX40 agonist ivuxolimab in advanced cancers. The method was the immunoSEQ multiplex PCR assay. The clones in this table, taken by TCRdb from immuneACCESS, are in-frame only. Not every clone is retained; where verified, under half of the shortfall comes from an unresolved V gene, and the cause of the rest is unknown. The sample records around 31,000 clones, 81% of which are singletons. The ten biggest clones cover about 22% of the sample. The specimen was CD4+ or CD8+ T cells sorted from blood, collected in a trial of the OX40 agonist ivuxolimab. All receptors derive from an adult with an advanced solid tumor such as melanoma, head and neck, liver or kidney cancer.

This chain joins TRBV6-1 and TRBJ2-1; weak D call: TRBD2 (5 bases). Germline V lookup: CDR1 MNHNS, CDR2 SASEGT. This CDR3 is 16 amino acids long. With 1 base removed from V and 0 bases from J, the gap between germline ends came to 10 bases. The CDR3 protein is CASSEVGVRSYNEQFF. In DNA, the CDR3 is TGTGCCAGCAGTGAAGTCGGGGTCCGCTCCTACAATGAGCAGTTCTTC.

This rearrangement joins TRBV28 to TRBJ2-7; D is undetermined. The germline V gene encodes CDR1 MDHEN and CDR2 SYDVKM. The CDR3 sequence is 12 residues long. Trimming removed 4 bases from V and 7 bases from J, with 11 bases in between. The CDR3 loop is CASSSNRGEQYF. The CDR3, as DNA: TGTGCCAGCAGTTCCAACCGTGGGGAGCAGTACTTC.

CDR3 DNA sequence: TGCAGCGTTGAGCTAGCGGGGTTCACAGATACGCAGTATTTT. Translated, it gives CSVELAGFTDTQYF. The J gene is TRBJ2-3, the V gene TRBV29-1; 9 bases align to TRBD2. This CDR3 region has 14 residues. The V gene's germline CDR1 is SQVTM and CDR2 ANQGSEA. With 3 bases clipped from V and 2 bases from J, the junction kept 3 bases outside the gene matches.

V and J are TRBV6-1 and TRBJ1-4; D unresolved. Germline V gene data show CDR1 as MNHNS and CDR2 as SASEGT. The CDR3 runs 16 residues. The germline V and J ends were trimmed by 4 bases and 0 bases, with 12 bases remaining between them. The CDR3 loop reads CASSGAVYATNEKLFF. In nucleotides, the CDR3 is TGTGCCAGCAGTGGCGCGGTGTATGCAACTAATGAAAAACTGTTTTTT.

The chain combines TRBV5-4 with TRBJ1-5; D is undetermined. The V end lost 3 bases, the J end lost 3 bases, and 13 bases lay between the germline ends. In germline, CDR1 is SGHNT, CDR2 YYREEE (reference sequence). The CDR3 length is 15 residues. The CDR3 nucleotides read TGTGCCAGCAGCTCGGGCCGGGCCTCCAATCAGCCCCAGCATTTT. Amino acid sequence: CASSSGRASNQPQHF.

CDR3 sequence (DNA): TGTGCCAGCAGACGCGGGACAGGGGGCGCGGCTAGCAATCAGCCCCAGCATTTT. Amino acids: CASRRGTGGAASNQPQHF. The chain links TRBV28 to TRBJ1-5; 12 bases are a match to TRBD1. The junction had 9 bases not matched to a gene; V was cut back by 6 bases and J by 0 bases. CDR1 is MDHEN and CDR2 is SYDVKM in the germline V gene. The CDR3 has 18 amino acids.

This chain uses TRBV6-1 with TRBJ1-3; no clear D gene. Germline CDR1 reads MNHNS; CDR2 reads SASEGT. This CDR3 comprises 13 residues. V was trimmed by 2 bases and J by 2 bases, leaving 4 bases between them. CDR3 coding DNA: TGTGCCAGCAGTGAATGGCCTGGAAACACCATATATTTT. It specifies CASSEWPGNTIYF.

The chain links TRBV5-7 to TRBJ1-1, with D uncertain. TRBV5-7 is assigned to the ORF class and has an uncertain function. Trimming shortened V by 0 bases and J by 8 bases, and 5 bases separated the two germline ends. The length of the CDR3 is 11 residues. The DNA for the CDR3 is TGTGCCAGCAGCTTGGTAGGGGAAGCTTTCTTT. Its translation: CASSLVGEAFF.

V is TRBV2 and J is TRBJ1-1; no definite D call. The CDR3 contains 12 residues. In germline, CDR1 is SNHLY, CDR2 FYNNEI. Trimming shortened V by 2 bases and J by 4 bases, and 5 bases separated the two germline ends. CDR3 sequence: CASSEQITEAFF. The CDR3 region has the DNA TGTGCCAGCAGTGAACAAATCACTGAAGCTTTCTTT.

The chain links TRBV4-2 to TRBJ2-3, with unresolved D. V was shortened by 5 bases and J by 1 base, with 10 bases between the two germline ends. The length of the CDR3 is 14 residues. Germline V lookup: CDR1 LGHNA, CDR2 YNFKEQ. In DNA form, the CDR3 reads TGTGCCAGCAGCGAGATTGCGCGCACAGATACGCAGTATTTT. Translation: CASSEIARTDTQYF.

The chain recombines TRBV9 with TRBJ1-3, with 7 nucleotides matching TRBD1. CDR3 size: 15 residues. Germline V gene sequence: CDR1 SGDLS, CDR2 YYNGEE. After removal of 3 bases from V and 0 bases from J, the junction contained 3 bases not matched to a gene. CDR3 residues: CASSAGTVSGNTIYF. The CDR3 nucleotides read TGTGCCAGCAGCGCCGGGACAGTCTCTGGAAACACCATATATTTT.

The V gene is TRBV18, the J gene TRBJ1-2; D remains unclear. CDR3 length: 15 amino acids. The germline V gene encodes CDR1 KGHSH and CDR2 LQKENI. Trimming pared 6 bases from V and 4 bases from J, leaving 18 bases between. The CDR3, as DNA: TGTGCCAGCTCGGAAGGCGCCGGGAACCCCTATGGCTACACCTTC. It encodes CASSEGAGNPYGYTF.

This chain connects TRBV6-1 to TRBJ1-2; unclear D gene. With 6 bases removed from V and 6 bases from J, the gap between germline ends came to 8 bases. The germline V gene encodes CDR1 MNHNS and CDR2 SASEGT. CDR3 length: 11 residues. Here the CDR3 reads CASSPLHGYTF. CDR3 nucleotide sequence: TGTGCCAGCAGCCCCCTCCATGGCTACACCTTC.

This chain links TRBV25-1 with TRBJ2-3; D ambiguous. The CDR3 has 13 residues. The V end was cut by 2 bases, the J end by 0 bases, with 3 bases between. The germline CDR1 and CDR2 sequences are MGHDK and SYGVNS. The chain's CDR3 is CASSEQSTDTQYF. DNA for the CDR3: TGTGCCAGCAGTGAACAGAGCACAGATACGCAGTATTTT.

This chain links TRBV6-5 with TRBJ2-3, with 9 bases that match TRBD2. Germline loops: CDR1 MNHEY, CDR2 SVGAGI. There are 14 residues in the CDR3. The J segment lost 0 bases and the V segment lost 6 bases, leaving 1 base of the junction unmatched. This CDR3 reads CASRSGGSTDTQYF. The CDR3 DNA sequence: TGTGCCAGCAGGAGCGGGGGGAGCACAGATACGCAGTATTTT.